These T cell receptor beta chains were read from a single sample in a study of OX40 agonist ivuxolimab in advanced cancers. The data were produced by immunoSEQ multiplex PCR, yet TCRdb's version contains in-frame clones alone and is incomplete. The sample holds over 70,000 clones, approximately 90% seen once. The sequenced sample was CD4+ or CD8+ T cells sorted from blood, obtained in a trial of the OX40 agonist ivuxolimab. The receptors originated from an adult with an advanced solid tumor such as melanoma, head and neck, liver or kidney cancer. Both conserved end residues are part of each CDR3. Each record gives: V gene, J gene, clone size, D gene, CDR3 protein, CDR3 DNA. D genes are given only for firm matches. Rows may omit the clone size; those that give it use once, few, many or a size class.

V: TRBV6-5
J: TRBJ2-4
size: -
D: -
CDR3: CASSYGRGRGNIQYF
DNA: TGTGCCAGCAGTTACGGGCGGGGGCGAGGGAACATTCAGTACTTC

V: TRBV11-2
J: TRBJ2-1
size: -
D: -
CDR3: CASSLVDPPGNEQFF
DNA: TGTGCCAGCAGCTTAGTGGACCCCCCGGGGAATGAGCAGTTCTTC

V: TRBV7-3
J: TRBJ2-1
size: few
D: -
CDR3: CASSPSGGAIEQFF
DNA: TGTGCCAGCAGCCCAAGTGGGGGGGCTATTGAGCAGTTCTTC

V: TRBV6-1
J: TRBJ2-1
size: -
D: TRBD2
CDR3: CASSDGLAGVREQFF
DNA: TGTGCCAGCAGTGACGGACTAGCGGGAGTCAGGGAGCAGTTCTTC

V: TRBV7-3
J: TRBJ1-6
size: once
D: TRBD1
CDR3: CASSLTGSFNSPLHF
DNA: TGTGCCAGCAGCTTGACAGGGTCTTTTAATTCACCCCTCCACTTT

V: TRBV28
J: TRBJ1-4
size: -
D: TRBD1
CDR3: CASSSGQGGEKLFF
DNA: TGTGCCAGCAGCTCCGGACAGGGTGGTGAAAAACTGTTTTTT

V: TRBV5-6
J: TRBJ2-7
size: -
D: -
CDR3: CASSLMGRSSYEQYF
DNA: TGTGCCAGCAGCTTGATGGGCAGGAGCTCCTACGAGCAGTACTTC

V: TRBV28
J: TRBJ1-2
size: -
D: -
CDR3: CASSLQSNYGYTF
DNA: TGTGCCAGCAGTTTACAGTCTAACTATGGCTACACCTTC

V: TRBV30
J: TRBJ2-5
size: -
D: -
CDR3: CAWRHMEETQYF
DNA: TGTGCCTGGAGACACATGGAAGAGACCCAGTACTTC

V: TRBV25-1
J: TRBJ1-2
size: -
D: -
CDR3: CASSEYNSKGYGYTF
DNA: TGTGCCAGCAGTGAATATAATTCCAAGGGCTATGGCTACACCTTC

V: TRBV7-6
J: TRBJ2-1
size: -
D: -
CDR3: CASSLTPSVYNEQFF
DNA: TGTGCCAGCAGCTTAACGCCAAGCGTATACAATGAGCAGTTCTTC

V: TRBV18
J: TRBJ2-2
size: -
D: -
CDR3: CASSPRSLNTGELFF
DNA: TGTGCCAGCTCACCACGCTCATTAAACACCGGGGAGCTGTTTTTT

V: TRBV9
J: TRBJ2-5
size: -
D: TRBD2
CDR3: CASSAGGRNQETQYF
DNA: TGTGCCAGCAGCGCCGGGGGGAGAAATCAAGAGACCCAGTACTTC

V: TRBV6-1
J: TRBJ2-1
size: -
D: TRBD2
CDR3: CASSVRTSVYNEQFF
DNA: TGTGCCAGCAGTGTAAGGACTAGCGTCTACAATGAGCAGTTCTTC

V: TRBV28
J: TRBJ2-7
size: -
D: TRBD2
CDR3: CASSTGTSGPYYEQYF
DNA: TGTGCCAGCAGCACCGGGACTAGCGGACCGTACTACGAGCAGTACTTC

V: TRBV6-1
J: TRBJ1-4
size: -
D: -
CDR3: CASSEDVGGEKLFF
DNA: TGTGCCAGCAGTGAAGACGTAGGAGGCGAAAAACTGTTTTTT

V: TRBV28
J: TRBJ2-3
size: -
D: TRBD2
CDR3: CASSLSGLASTDTQYF
DNA: TGTGCCAGCAGTTTAAGCGGACTAGCAAGCACAGATACGCAGTATTTT

V: TRBV5-1
J: TRBJ2-3
size: -
D: -
CDR3: CASSPLGDRPHTQYF
DNA: TGCGCCAGCAGCCCCCTGGGAGACAGGCCCCATACGCAGTATTTT

V: TRBV19
J: TRBJ2-7
size: -
D: -
CDR3: CASSGGKGTSYEQYF
DNA: TGTGCCAGTAGTGGAGGCAAGGGGACCTCCTACGAGCAGTACTTC

V: TRBV27
J: TRBJ2-1
size: -
D: -
CDR3: CASSSQRAGVNEQFF
DNA: TGTGCCAGCAGTTCCCAAAGGGCCGGGGTCAATGAGCAGTTCTTC

V: TRBV4-1
J: TRBJ1-2
size: few
D: -
CDR3: CASSQPRYGYTF
DNA: TGCGCCAGCAGCCAGCCTCGCTATGGCTACACCTTC

V: TRBV15
J: TRBJ2-1
size: -
D: TRBD2
CDR3: CATVRSGRAGEQFF
DNA: TGTGCCACCGTCCGTAGCGGGAGGGCAGGTGAGCAGTTCTTC

V: TRBV5-5
J: TRBJ2-7
size: -
D: TRBD2
CDR3: CASSSRTSGAYEQYF
DNA: TGTGCCAGCAGCTCCCGGACTAGCGGGGCCTACGAGCAGTACTTC

V: TRBV7-7
J: TRBJ2-5
size: -
D: TRBD2
CDR3: CASSPSGREETQYF
DNA: TGTGCTAGCTCCCCATCAGGGAGGGAAGAGACCCAGTACTTC

V: TRBV21-1
J: TRBJ2-3
size: -
D: -
CDR3: CASSLPPGPDTQYF
DNA: TGTGCCAGCAGCCTTCCCCCAGGGCCCGATACGCAGTATTTT

V: TRBV4-2
J: TRBJ1-5
size: once
D: -
CDR3: CASSQDNSNQPQHF
DNA: TGTGCCAGCAGCCAAGATAATAGCAATCAGCCCCAGCATTTT

V: TRBV5-1
J: TRBJ2-7
size: -
D: TRBD1
CDR3: CASSLAGTGWSEQYF
DNA: TGCGCCAGCAGCTTGGCGGGGACAGGGTGGTCGGAGCAGTACTTC